Listed below are T cell receptor beta chains from one sample, sequenced in a study of T cell responses to AZD1222 COVID-19 vaccine. Sequencing used immunoSEQ multiplex PCR; TCRdb keeps in-frame clones, though not all of them. The sample lists about 140,000 clones; about 80% were seen once. The starting material was peripheral blood, obtained on day 0 of AZD1222 vaccination. The receptors come from an adult in good health. Each CDR3 is given with its conserved first and last residue. D genes are given only for firm matches. Size values are once, few and many counts, or a class for expanded clones, and some rows have none.

j_call clone_size d_call v_call cdr3_aa cdr3_nt
TRBJ2-2 . . TRBV7-9 CASSSDRSNTGELFF TGTGCCAGCAGTAGCGACAGGTCCAACACCGGGGAGCTGTTTTTT
TRBJ1-2 . TRBD1 TRBV3-1/TRBV3-2 CASSQGQGAFGYTF TGTGCCAGCAGCCAAGGACAGGGGGCTTTTGGCTACACCTTC
TRBJ1-2 . . TRBV29-1 CSARDTSNYGYTF TGCAGCGCCCGGGACACATCTAACTATGGCTACACCTTC
TRBJ1-3 . . TRBV10-3 CAISESGRAAGNTIYF TGTGCCATCAGTGAGTCCGGGCGAGCGGCTGGAAACACCATATATTTT
TRBJ1-3 . TRBD1 TRBV5-1 CASSPLDRGSGNTIYF TGCGCCAGCAGCCCACTGGACAGGGGCTCTGGAAACACCATATATTTT
TRBJ2-6 . . TRBV19 CASSIQSSGANVLTF TGTGCCAGTAGTATTCAATCCTCTGGGGCCAACGTCCTGACTTTC
TRBJ1-6 . . TRBV6-1 CASSEVGGQGAPLHF TGTGCCAGCAGTGAAGTGGGGGGGCAGGGCGCACCCCTCCACTTT
TRBJ2-2 few . TRBV28 CASSSANTGELFF TGTGCCAGCAGTTCAGCGAACACCGGGGAGCTGTTTTTT
TRBJ1-1 . TRBD1 TRBV5-1 CASSLPGQGAAFF TGCGCCAGCAGCTTGCCGGGACAGGGGGCTGCTTTCTTT
TRBJ1-1 . . TRBV19 CASCLRTAGNTEAFF TGTGCCAGCTGCCTCAGGACAGCCGGGAACACTGAAGCTTTCTTT
TRBJ2-7 . . TRBV21-1 CASSKYPSNRGASYEQYF TGTGCCAGCAGCAAATACCCCTCGAACAGGGGGGCCTCCTACGAGCAGTACTTC
TRBJ1-6 . . TRBV19 CDPGDQTSSPLHF TGTGATCCGGGCGACCAAACGAGCTCACCCCTCCACTTT
TRBJ1-2 . TRBD1 TRBV28 CASSLTDRNPANYGYTF TGTGCCAGCAGTTTGACGGACAGGAACCCGGCTAACTATGGCTACACCTTC
TRBJ2-6 . . TRBV7-6 CASSLGGLASGANVLTF TGTGCCAGCAGCTTAGGAGGTTTAGCCTCTGGGGCCAACGTCCTGACTTTC
TRBJ2-2 . . TRBV5-1 CASSSGSGSTGELFF TGCGCCAGCAGCTCCGGGTCGGGGTCAACCGGGGAGCTGTTTTTT
TRBJ1-2 . TRBD1 TRBV5-1 CASSSGTGGSGYTF TGCGCCAGCAGCTCCGGGACAGGGGGTTCCGGCTACACCTTC
TRBJ2-7 few . TRBV28 CASSLFSYSSYEQYF TGTGCCAGCAGTTTGTTCTCCTACAGCTCCTACGAGCAGTACTTC
TRBJ2-5 . . TRBV14 CASSQWIQETQYF TGTGCCAGCAGCCAATGGATACAAGAGACCCAGTACTTC
TRBJ2-7 . TRBD1 TRBV24-1 CATSDRTGLGDEQYF TGTGCCACCAGTGATCGGACAGGTTTGGGTGACGAGCAGTACTTC
TRBJ1-5 . . TRBV28 CASRPPGNSNQPQHF TGTGCCAGCAGGCCACCAGGGAACAGCAATCAGCCCCAGCATTTT
TRBJ1-5 . . TRBV7-2 CASSAIGTSNQPQHF TGTGCCAGCAGCGCCATTGGGACATCTAATCAGCCCCAGCATTTT
TRBJ1-4 . TRBD1 TRBV28 CASIGQGEGGEKLFF TGTGCCAGCATCGGGCAGGGGGAAGGGGGTGAAAAACTGTTTTTT
TRBJ2-7 . . TRBV2 CASSETGDSYEQYF TGTGCCAGCAGTGAAACGGGGGATTCCTACGAGCAGTACTTC
TRBJ1-2 . TRBD1 TRBV5-1 CASSPDREGYGYTF TGCGCCAGCAGCCCGGACAGGGAAGGCTATGGCTACACCTTC
TRBJ1-1 . . TRBV3-1/TRBV3-2 CASSQDLAAVEAFF TGTGCCAGCAGCCAAGATCTCGCGGCGGTTGAAGCTTTCTTT
TRBJ2-3 once TRBD2 TRBV5-1 CASSLAATSGGDFTDTQYF TGCGCCAGCAGCTTGGCCGCGACTAGCGGGGGGGATTTCACAGATACGCAGTATTTT
TRBJ2-7 . . TRBV27 CASSTYGYEQYF TGTGCCAGCAGTACGTACGGCTACGAGCAGTACTTC
TRBJ1-4 . . TRBV3-1/TRBV3-2 CASSPRTANEKLFF TGTGCCAGCAGCCCCCGGACAGCTAATGAAAAACTGTTTTTT
TRBJ1-3 . . TRBV28 CASSQGGSGNTIYF TGTGCCAGCAGTCAAGGGGGATCTGGAAACACCATATATTTT
TRBJ1-2 . . TRBV5-4 CASSIDPANYGYTF TGTGCCAGCAGCATCGACCCTGCGAACTATGGCTACACCTTC
TRBJ1-6 once . TRBV11-1 CASSTPGTPNSPLHF TGTGCCAGCAGCACCCCCGGGACTCCAAATTCACCCCTCCACTTT
TRBJ1-5 . TRBD1 TRBV28 CASSQQGAGNQPQHF TGTGCCAGCAGCCAACAGGGGGCTGGCAATCAGCCCCAGCATTTT
TRBJ1-2 once . TRBV29-1 CSVETDPARGYTF TGCAGCGTTGAAACGGACCCCGCGAGGGGCTACACCTTC
TRBJ2-1 . . TRBV24-1 CATSAHILNNEQFF TGTGCCACCAGTGCCCACATCTTAAACAATGAGCAGTTCTTC
TRBJ2-1 once . TRBV7-3 CASSLQGRLDEQFF TGTGCCAGCAGCCTACAGGGCCGCTTGGATGAGCAGTTCTTC
TRBJ1-1 . . TRBV30 CAWTTGQHPNTEAFF TGTGCCTGGACTACAGGACAGCATCCAAACACTGAAGCTTTCTTT
TRBJ2-3 . . TRBV6-4 CASSDGADTQYF TGTGCCAGCAGTGATGGGGCAGATACGCAGTATTTT
TRBJ2-3 . TRBD1 TRBV9 CASSADPRGLWDTQYF TGTGCCAGCAGCGCCGATCCCAGGGGGCTGTGGGATACGCAGTATTTT
TRBJ2-4 . . TRBV5-1 CASSSMPEGAKNIQYF TGCGCCAGCAGCTCAATGCCTGAGGGGGCCAAAAACATTCAGTACTTC
TRBJ1-2 . . TRBV28 CASSFLGYGYTF TGTGCCAGCAGTTTTTTGGGCTATGGCTACACCTTC
TRBJ2-1 . . TRBV5-1 CASSPPGLRIYEQFF TGCGCCAGCAGCCCGCCGGGACTGAGAATATACGAGCAGTTCTTC
TRBJ1-1 once TRBD1 TRBV29-1 CSVEKNRGYTEAFF TGCAGCGTTGAGAAGAACAGGGGCTACACTGAAGCTTTCTTT
TRBJ1-1 . . TRBV19 CASSIKWDGPEAFF TGTGCCAGTAGTATTAAATGGGACGGGCCTGAAGCTTTCTTT
TRBJ1-1 . . TRBV4-2 CASSNPLQNTEAFF TGTGCCAGCTCCAACCCATTACAGAACACTGAAGCTTTCTTT
TRBJ2-2 few . TRBV14 CASRQGFSTGELFF TGTGCCAGCAGGCAAGGGTTCAGCACCGGGGAGCTGTTTTTT
TRBJ2-7 once . TRBV6-6 CASSYSAGSGYEQYF TGTGCCAGCAGTTACTCGGCGGGGTCAGGCTACGAGCAGTACTTC
TRBJ2-3 . . TRBV18 CASTPGDTNTDTQYF TGTGCCAGCACGCCGGGGGACACAAACACAGATACGCAGTATTTT
TRBJ2-6 . . TRBV7-9 CASSLALGAGANVLTF TGTGCCAGCAGCTTAGCGCTTGGGGCTGGGGCCAACGTCCTGACTTTC
TRBJ1-2 . . TRBV14 CASSPQIRPGKSYGYTF TGTGCCAGCAGCCCTCAAATAAGGCCAGGGAAAAGCTATGGCTACACCTTC
TRBJ1-1 . . TRBV27 CASSFEGHTEAFF TGTGCCAGCAGTTTCGAGGGCCACACTGAAGCTTTCTTT
TRBJ1-6 . . TRBV7-9 CASSPDGQYNSPLHF TGTGCCAGCAGCCCGGACGGACAGTATAATTCACCCCTCCACTTT
TRBJ1-2 . TRBD1 TRBV5-8 CASTLQGAPYYGYTF TGTGCCAGCACCCTCCAGGGGGCTCCTTACTATGGCTACACCTTC
TRBJ2-4 . . TRBV18 CASSPPRDGKNIQYF TGTGCCAGCTCACCACCGCGTGATGGTAAAAACATTCAGTACTTC
TRBJ1-5 . TRBD1 TRBV19 CASSGTGGRGPQHF TGTGCCAGTAGCGGGACAGGGGGACGGGGGCCCCAGCATTTT